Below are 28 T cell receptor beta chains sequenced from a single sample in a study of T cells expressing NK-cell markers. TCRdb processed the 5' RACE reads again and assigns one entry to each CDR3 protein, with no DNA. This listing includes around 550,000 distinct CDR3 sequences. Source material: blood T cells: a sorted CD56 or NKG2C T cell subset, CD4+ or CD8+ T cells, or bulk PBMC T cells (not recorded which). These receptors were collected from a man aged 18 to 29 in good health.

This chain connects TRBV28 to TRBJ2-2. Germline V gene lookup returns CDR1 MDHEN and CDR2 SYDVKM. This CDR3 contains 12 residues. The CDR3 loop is CASYEPAGELFF. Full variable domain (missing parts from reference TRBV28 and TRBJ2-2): DVKVTQSSRYLVKRTGEKVFLECVQDMDHENMFWYRQDPGLGLRLIYFSYDVKMKEKGDIPEGYSVSREKKERFSLILESASTNQTSMYLCASYEPAGELFFGEGSRLTVL.

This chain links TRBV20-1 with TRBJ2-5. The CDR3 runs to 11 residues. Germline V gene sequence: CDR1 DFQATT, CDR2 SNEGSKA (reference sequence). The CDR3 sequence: CSAPVLETQYF.

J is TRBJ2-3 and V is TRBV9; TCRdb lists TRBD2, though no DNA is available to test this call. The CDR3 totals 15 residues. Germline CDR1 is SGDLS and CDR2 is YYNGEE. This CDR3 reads CASSQIATSTDTQYF.

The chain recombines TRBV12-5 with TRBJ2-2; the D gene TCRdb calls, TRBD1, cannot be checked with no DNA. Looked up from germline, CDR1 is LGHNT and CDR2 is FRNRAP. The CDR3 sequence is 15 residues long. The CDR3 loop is CASGLRTGDTGELFF.

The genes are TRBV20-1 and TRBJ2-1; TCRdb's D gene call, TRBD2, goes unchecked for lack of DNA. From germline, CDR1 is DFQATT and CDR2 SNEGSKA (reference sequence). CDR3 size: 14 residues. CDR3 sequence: CSVDSGSSYNEQFF.

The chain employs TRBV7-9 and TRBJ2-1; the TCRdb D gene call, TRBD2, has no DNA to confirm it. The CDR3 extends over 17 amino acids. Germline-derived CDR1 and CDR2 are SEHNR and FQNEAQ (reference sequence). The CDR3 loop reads CASSAPGSGKFRNEQFF.

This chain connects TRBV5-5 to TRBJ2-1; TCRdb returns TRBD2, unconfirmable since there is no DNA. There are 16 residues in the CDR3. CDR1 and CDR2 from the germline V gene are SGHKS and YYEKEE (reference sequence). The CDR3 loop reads CASSESTGNPYNEQFF.

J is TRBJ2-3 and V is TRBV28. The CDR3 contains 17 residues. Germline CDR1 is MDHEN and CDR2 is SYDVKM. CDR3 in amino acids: CASSVMDLQSSTDTQYF.

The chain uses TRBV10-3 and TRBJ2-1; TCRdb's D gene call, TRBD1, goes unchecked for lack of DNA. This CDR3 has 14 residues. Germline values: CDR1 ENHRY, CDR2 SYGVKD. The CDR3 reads CAISGTVVGNEQFF.

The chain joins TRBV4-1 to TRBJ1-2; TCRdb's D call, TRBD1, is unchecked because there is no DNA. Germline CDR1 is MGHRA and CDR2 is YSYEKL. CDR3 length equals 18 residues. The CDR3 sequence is CASSQVLLRGMGNYGYTF.

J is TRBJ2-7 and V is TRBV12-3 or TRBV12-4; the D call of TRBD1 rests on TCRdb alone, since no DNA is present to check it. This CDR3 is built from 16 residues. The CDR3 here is CASRMRGTAKIYEQYF.

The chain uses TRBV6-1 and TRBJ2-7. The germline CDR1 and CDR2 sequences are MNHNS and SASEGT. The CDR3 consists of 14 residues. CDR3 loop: CASSDLMASYEQYF.

CDR3 in amino acids: CASSQDRGLAFF. This chain links TRBV14 with TRBJ1-1; TCRdb gives TRBD1 as the D gene, but with no DNA this cannot be confirmed. The CDR3 is 12 residues long. Germline loops: CDR1 SGHDN, CDR2 FVKESK.

CDR3 amino acids: CASSKQGGEQYF. The chain carries TRBV6-5 and TRBJ2-7; the TRBD1 assignment by TCRdb is unverifiable without DNA. CDR3 length: 12 amino acids. Germline CDR1 is MNHEY and CDR2 is SVGAGI.

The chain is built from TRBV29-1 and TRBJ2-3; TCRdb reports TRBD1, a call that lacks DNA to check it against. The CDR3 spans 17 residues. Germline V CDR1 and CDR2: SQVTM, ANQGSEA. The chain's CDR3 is CSVEDQGAGVRTDTQYF.

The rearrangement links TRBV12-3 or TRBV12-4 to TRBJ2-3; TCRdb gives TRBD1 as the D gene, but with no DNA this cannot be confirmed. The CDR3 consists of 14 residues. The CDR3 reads CASSLQGAADTQYF.

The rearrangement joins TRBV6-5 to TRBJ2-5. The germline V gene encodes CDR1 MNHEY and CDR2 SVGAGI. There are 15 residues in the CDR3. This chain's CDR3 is CASSYDSRDQETQYF.

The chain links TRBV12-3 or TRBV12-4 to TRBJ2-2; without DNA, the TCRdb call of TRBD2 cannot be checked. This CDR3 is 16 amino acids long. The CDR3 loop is CASSFPLAGVGGELFF.

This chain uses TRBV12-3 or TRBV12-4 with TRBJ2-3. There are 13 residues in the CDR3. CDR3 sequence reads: CASSFGGTDTQYF.

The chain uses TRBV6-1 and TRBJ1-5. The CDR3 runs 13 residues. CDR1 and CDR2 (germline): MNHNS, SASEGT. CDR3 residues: CASSRSPDQPQHF.

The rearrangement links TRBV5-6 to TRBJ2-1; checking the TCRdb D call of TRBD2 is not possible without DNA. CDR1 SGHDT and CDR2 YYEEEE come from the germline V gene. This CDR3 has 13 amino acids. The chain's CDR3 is CASSPRSGNEQFF.

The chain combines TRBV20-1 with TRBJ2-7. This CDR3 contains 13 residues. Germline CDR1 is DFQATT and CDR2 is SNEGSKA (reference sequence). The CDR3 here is CSATKTSFYEQYF.

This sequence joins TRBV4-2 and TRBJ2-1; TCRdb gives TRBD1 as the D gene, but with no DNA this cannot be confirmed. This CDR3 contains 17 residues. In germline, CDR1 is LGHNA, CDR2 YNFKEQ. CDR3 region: CASSHERLGTVYNEQFF.

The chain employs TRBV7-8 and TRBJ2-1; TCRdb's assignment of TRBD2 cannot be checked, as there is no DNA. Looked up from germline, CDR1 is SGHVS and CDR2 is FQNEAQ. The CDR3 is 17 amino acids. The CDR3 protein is CASSLRTSGSGYNEQFF.

This CDR3 is CASSIRPNEKLFF. The gene calls are TRBV27 and TRBJ1-4. The germline V gene has CDR1 MNHEY and CDR2 SMNVEV (reference sequence). The CDR3 runs 13 residues.

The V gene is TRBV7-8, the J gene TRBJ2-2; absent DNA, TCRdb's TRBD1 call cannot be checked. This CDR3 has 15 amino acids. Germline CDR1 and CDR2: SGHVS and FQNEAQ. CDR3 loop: CASSYLQGANGELFF.

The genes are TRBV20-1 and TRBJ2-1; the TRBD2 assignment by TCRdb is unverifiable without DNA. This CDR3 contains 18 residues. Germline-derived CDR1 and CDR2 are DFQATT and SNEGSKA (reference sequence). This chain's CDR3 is CSARAILRKRGTRNEQFF.

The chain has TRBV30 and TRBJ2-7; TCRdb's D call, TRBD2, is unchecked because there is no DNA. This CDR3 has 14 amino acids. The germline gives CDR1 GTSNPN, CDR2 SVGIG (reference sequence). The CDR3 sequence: CAWSVSSGIYEQYF.